The 8 T cell receptor beta chains in this list originate from one sample, sequenced in a study of cytomegalovirus exposure and HLA in healthy donors. Assay used: immunoSEQ multiplex PCR; TCRdb lists only in-frame clones, some missing. The sample includes more than 110,000 clones, 88% of them seen just once. Sequenced sample: PBMCs. The receptors come from a woman between 18 and 29 years old in good health and CMV-seropositive.

The gene calls are TRBV5-5 and TRBJ1-3, with no clear D. V was clipped by 4 bases and J by 4 bases, with 12 bases between them. Germline loops: CDR1 SGHKS, CDR2 YYEKEE (reference sequence). The CDR3 spans 14 residues. The CDR3 protein is CASSRETRGNTIYF. CDR3 DNA: TGTGCCAGCAGCCGGGAAACGAGGGGAAACACCATATATTTT. The complete variable domain, with remaining parts taken from reference TRBV5-5 and TRBJ1-3, reads DAGVTQSPTHLIKTRGQQVTLRCSPISGHKSVSWYQQVLGQGPQFIFQYYEKEERGRGNFPDRFSARQFPNYSSELNVNALLLGDSALYLCASSRETRGNTIYFGEGSWLTVV.

The chain carries TRBV5-4 and TRBJ2-1; no firm D call. V was clipped by 2 bases and J by 4 bases, with 7 bases between them. The CDR3 spans 13 residues. CDR1 and CDR2 from the germline V gene are SGHNT and YYREEE (reference sequence). DNA for the CDR3: TGTGCCAGCAGCTTTCTTAATTACAATGAGCAGTTCTTC. Its protein is CASSFLNYNEQFF.

The chain links TRBV9 to TRBJ2-1; D gene uncertain. Germline V lookup: CDR1 SGDLS, CDR2 YYNGEE. V was clipped by 2 bases and J by 7 bases, with 7 bases between them. This CDR3 has 12 residues. The CDR3, as DNA: TGTGCCAGCAGCGTTAGTTTGAATGAGCAGTTCTTC. Encoded protein: CASSVSLNEQFF. Variable domain in full (rest from reference TRBV9 and TRBJ2-1): DSGVTQTPKHLITATGQRVTLRCSPRSGDLSVYWYQQSLDQGLQFLIQYYNGEERAKGNILERFSAQQFPDLHSELNLSSLELGDSALYFCASSVSLNEQFFGPGTRLTVL.

The chain carries TRBV7-6 and TRBJ1-4; weak D call: TRBD1 (5 bases). Deletions cut 1 base from V and 4 bases from J, with 13 bases between. From germline, CDR1 is SGHVS and CDR2 FNYEAQ. CDR3 length: 16 residues. CDR3 bases: TGTGCCAGCAGCTTAGAGGGGAGGACGGTTAATGAAAAACTGTTTTTT. Its translation: CASSLEGRTVNEKLFF.

The rearrangement links TRBV19 to TRBJ2-2, with TRBD2 as a possible D gene (6 bases). Trimming took 8 bases from V and 3 from J, leaving 13 bases between them. This CDR3 is built from 14 residues. Germline-derived CDR1 and CDR2 are LNHDA and SQIVND (reference sequence). The CDR3 region has the DNA TGTGCCAGTGGGCGGGACTCCTACACCGGGGAGCTGTTTTTT. Protein product: CASGRDSYTGELFF.

The gene calls are TRBV7-3 and TRBJ1-2; 8 bases map to TRBD1. With 10 bases clipped from V and 8 bases from J, the junction kept 9 bases outside the gene matches. CDR1 and CDR2 (germline): SGHTA, FQGTGA. The CDR3 has 12 residues. CDR3 residues: CATSQGARGYTF. The CDR3 DNA reads as TGTGCCACCTCGCAGGGGGCTCGCGGCTACACCTTC.

V gene TRBV5-1 combines with J gene TRBJ2-3, with TRBD2 identical over 10 bases. Germline CDR1 reads SGHRS; CDR2 reads YFSETQ. The V and J ends lost 5 bases and 3 bases, in that order; junction bases with no gene match: 12. The CDR3 spans 17 residues. CDR3: CASRTQPAGGGTDTQYF. In DNA, the CDR3 is TGCGCCAGCAGAACCCAACCAGCGGGAGGGGGGACAGATACGCAGTATTTT. Using reference TRBV5-1 and TRBJ2-3 for the parts outside the CDR3, the full variable domain is KAGVTQTPRYLIKTRGQQVTLSCSPISGHRSVSWYQQTPGQGLQFLFEYFSETQRNKGNFPGRFSGRQFSNSRSEMNVSTLELGDSALYLCASRTQPAGGGTDTQYFGPGTRLTVL.

The chain carries TRBV15 and TRBJ2-2; 14 bases agree with TRBD2. Germline V gene lookup returns CDR1 LNHNV and CDR2 YYDKDF (reference sequence). V lost 3 bases and J lost 7; bases outside the gene matches: 4. The CDR3 consists of 16 residues. CDR3 residues: CATSRTSGGAFGELFF. CDR3 coding DNA: TGTGCCACCAGCAGGACTAGCGGGGGGGCCTTCGGGGAGCTGTTTTTT.